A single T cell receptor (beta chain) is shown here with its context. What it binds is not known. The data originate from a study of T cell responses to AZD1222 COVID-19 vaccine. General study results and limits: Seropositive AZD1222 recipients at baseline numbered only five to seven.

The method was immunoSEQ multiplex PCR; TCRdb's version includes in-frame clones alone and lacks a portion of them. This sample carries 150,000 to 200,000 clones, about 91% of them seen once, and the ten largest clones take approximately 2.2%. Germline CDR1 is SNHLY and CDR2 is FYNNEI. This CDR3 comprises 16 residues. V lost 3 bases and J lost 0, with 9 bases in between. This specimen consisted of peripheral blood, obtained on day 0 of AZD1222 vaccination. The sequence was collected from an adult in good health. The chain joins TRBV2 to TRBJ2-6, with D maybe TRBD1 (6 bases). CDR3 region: CASSDGQSSGANVLTF. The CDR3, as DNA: TGTGCCAGCAGTGATGGACAGTCCTCTGGGGCCAACGTCCTGACTTTC.